The 29 T cell receptor beta chains given below trace back to one sample, sequenced in a study of T cell responses to AZD1222 COVID-19 vaccine. Produced via immunoSEQ multiplex PCR; TCRdb's table is partial and in-frame only. This table holds approximately 150,000 clones, around 93% found once. The sequenced sample was peripheral blood, obtained on day 0 of AZD1222 vaccination. These receptors came from an adult in good health.

This chain connects TRBV10-1 to TRBJ2-7, with 14 positions matching TRBD2. Germline values: CDR1 WNHNN, CDR2 SYGVQD (reference sequence). Unmatched junction bases numbered 4, after V lost 5 bases and J lost 7 bases. The CDR3 is 14 residues long. The CDR3 is CASSTGTSGSEQYF. DNA of the CDR3: TGCGCCAGCAGTACTGGGACTAGCGGGAGTGAGCAGTACTTC.

This chain uses TRBV19 with TRBJ1-1, with TRBD1 as a possible D gene (5 bases). V lost 4 bases, J lost 4 bases, and 16 bases lay in between. CDR1 and CDR2 (germline): LNHDA, SQIVND (reference sequence). The CDR3 spans 15 residues. The DNA of the CDR3 is TGTGCCAGTAGTAGAGGGAGGGGTCTAAGCACTGAAGCTTTCTTT. This translates into CASSRGRGLSTEAFF.

This rearrangement joins TRBV13 to TRBJ2-7, with 10 positions matching TRBD1. The CDR3 has 14 amino acids. The V and J ends lost 3 bases and 6 bases, in that order; junction bases with no gene match: 5. Germline lookup yields CDR1 PRHDT and CDR2 FYEKMQ (reference sequence). CDR3 sequence reads: CASSLGQGMGEQYF. The DNA of the CDR3 is TGTGCCAGCAGCTTGGGACAGGGGATGGGCGAGCAGTACTTC.

The chain links TRBV15 to TRBJ1-5; D not resolved. Between the trimmed V and J ends, which lost 6 bases and 0 bases, there was a span of 9 bases. This CDR3 is 14 amino acids long. The germline CDR1 and CDR2 sequences are LNHNV and YYDKDF (reference sequence). CDR3 sequence: CATRSGYSNQPQHF. DNA of the CDR3: TGTGCCACCAGAAGTGGTTATAGCAATCAGCCCCAGCATTTT.

This chain uses TRBV5-8 with TRBJ1-2; 7 positions match TRBD1. This CDR3 has 16 amino acids. The V gene end was trimmed by 4 bases and the J gene end by 4 bases; junction bases not matched to a gene: 13. Germline CDR1 SGHTS, CDR2 YDEGEE. The CDR3: CASSQYSGQRIYGYTF. DNA for the CDR3: TGTGCCAGCAGCCAATATTCGGGACAGAGAATCTATGGCTACACCTTC.

The chain carries TRBV11-2 and TRBJ1-2, with D maybe TRBD1 (5 bases). The ends were cut back, 2 bases at V and 8 bases at J, with 15 bases in the middle. Looked up from germline, CDR1 is SGHAT and CDR2 is FQNNGV. The CDR3 is made up of 14 amino acids. The CDR3, as DNA: TGTGCCAGCAGCTTACTACAGGCGAAGCGAGGCTACACCTTC. Protein product: CASSLLQAKRGYTF.

This clone came up once. The chain has TRBV6-5 and TRBJ2-7, with 11 bases aligning to TRBD2. V gave up 4 bases and J gave up 2 bases; unmatched junction bases: 4. CDR1 and CDR2 (germline): MNHEY, SVGAGI. CDR3 length: 15 amino acids. As DNA, the CDR3 is TGTGCCAGCAGTTCCCTAGCGGGAGGACCCTACGAGCAGTACTTC. Translated: CASSSLAGGPYEQYF.

The J gene is TRBJ1-2, the V gene TRBV7-9; the D is unclear. V was shortened by 1 base and J by 2 bases, with 5 bases between the two germline ends. This CDR3 has 13 amino acids. Germline CDR1 and CDR2: SEHNR and FQNEAQ (reference sequence). CDR3 sequence reads: CASSLGQNYGYTF. CDR3 sequence (DNA): TGTGCCAGCAGCTTAGGTCAGAACTATGGCTACACCTTC. Combining the CDR3 with reference TRBV7-9 and TRBJ1-2 gives the whole variable domain DTGVSQNPRHKITKRGQNVTFRCDPISEHNRLYWYRQTLGQGPEFLTYFQNEAQLEKSRLLSDRFSAERPKGSFSTLEIQRTEQGDSAMYLCASSLGQNYGYTFGSGTRLTVV.

This rearrangement joins TRBV6-6 to TRBJ1-4; TRBD1 matches 7 bases. After removal of 6 bases from V and 7 bases from J, the junction contained 2 bases not matched to a gene. The CDR3 spans 12 residues. Germline loops: CDR1 MNHNY, CDR2 SVGAGI (reference sequence). The CDR3 region is CASSPGGEKLFF. The CDR3, as DNA: TGTGCCAGCAGCCCAGGGGGTGAAAAACTGTTTTTT.

This rearrangement joins TRBV7-2 to TRBJ2-7, with 8 bases fitting TRBD1. V was clipped by 5 bases and J by 2 bases; unmatched bases: 2. Germline CDR1 reads SGHTA; CDR2 reads FQGNSA. CDR3 size: 13 residues. CDR3 residues: CASSPDRAYEQYF. CDR3 in DNA: TGTGCCAGCAGCCCGGACAGGGCCTACGAGCAGTACTTC.

V gene TRBV19 combines with J gene TRBJ2-7; D is possibly TRBD2 (5 bases). Germline-derived CDR1 and CDR2 are LNHDA and SQIVND (reference sequence). V shed 5 bases and J shed 4 bases, with 15 bases lying between them. This CDR3 is built from 14 residues. The CDR3 DNA reads TGTGCCAGTAGTGAGGGCGTCGTTGGATACGAGCAGTACTTC. Its translation is CASSEGVVGYEQYF.

For the CDR3, the DNA is TGTGCCAGCAGTTACTCGGGACTAGCGGCGGCCGGGGAGCTGTTTTTT. Protein sequence: CASSYSGLAAAGELFF. The chain joins TRBV6-5 to TRBJ2-2; 11 nucleotides align to TRBD2. Germline CDR1 reads MNHEY; CDR2 reads SVGAGI. V gave up 0 bases and J gave up 6 bases; unmatched junction bases: 3. The CDR3 is made up of 16 amino acids.

The chain joins TRBV24-1 to TRBJ1-3, with D hard to call. The V gene's germline CDR1 is KGHDR and CDR2 SFDVKD. The CDR3 is made up of 18 amino acids. V dropped 8 bases and J dropped 0 bases, with 22 bases sitting between them. In DNA, the CDR3 is TGTGCCACCAACGGGGAAAGACGTTACTCTAGCTCTGGAAACACCATATATTTT. Encoded protein: CATNGERRYSSSGNTIYF.

This chain links TRBV7-8 with TRBJ1-6, with unresolved D. CDR1 is SGHVS and CDR2 is FQNEAQ in the germline V gene. The CDR3 totals 12 residues. Trimming shortened V by 5 bases and J by 9 bases, and 8 bases separated the two germline ends. Written as DNA, the CDR3 is TGTGCCAGCAGCGCGGGCCTTTCACCCCTCCACTTT. This gives the protein CASSAGLSPLHF. Full variable domain (outside the CDR3, taken from reference TRBV7-8 and TRBJ1-6): GAGVSQSPRYKVAKRGQDVALRCDPISGHVSLFWYQQALGQGPEFLTYFQNEAQLDKSGLPSDRFFAERPEGSVSTLKIQRTQQEDSAVYLCASSAGLSPLHFGNGTRLTVT.

This chain uses TRBV4-1 with TRBJ1-5; D not certain. The germline CDR1 and CDR2 sequences are MGHRA and YSYEKL. The V end lost 2 bases, the J end lost 0 bases, and 14 bases lay between the germline ends. This CDR3 region has 17 residues. CDR3 coding DNA: TGCGCCAGCAGCCAACTTTTCACGGGTTATAGCAATCAGCCCCAGCATTTT. This translates into CASSQLFTGYSNQPQHF.

The chain couples TRBV19 to TRBJ2-4, with 8 positions matching TRBD1. The germline gives CDR1 LNHDA, CDR2 SQIVND (reference sequence). Trimming took 9 bases from V and 1 from J; bases not matched to a gene: 8. CDR3 size: 15 residues. The CDR3 bases are TGTGCCAGAAAGCAGGGGGCTTGGGCCAAAAACATTCAGTACTTC. Amino acids: CARKQGAWAKNIQYF.

This chain connects TRBV2 to TRBJ1-4, with TRBD1 as a possible D gene (5 bases). The ends were cut back, 6 bases at V and 0 bases at J, with 11 bases in the middle. The CDR3 sequence is 15 residues long. In germline, CDR1 is SNHLY, CDR2 FYNNEI. The CDR3, as DNA: TGTGCCAGCAGGGTCAGGGACGCAACTAATGAAAAACTGTTTTTT. Protein sequence: CASRVRDATNEKLFF. Based on the CDR3 plus reference TRBV2 and TRBJ1-4, the full variable domain is EPEVTQTPSHQVTQMGQEVILRCVPISNHLYFYWYRQILGQKVEFLVSFYNNEISEKSEIFDDQFSVERPDGSNFTLKIRSTKLEDSAMYFCASRVRDATNEKLFFGSGTQLSVL.

The V gene is TRBV4-2, the J gene TRBJ2-3; 7 bases line up with TRBD2. Germline CDR1 and CDR2: LGHNA and YNFKEQ. V lost 2 bases, J lost 8 bases, and 13 bases stayed unmatched. The CDR3 totals 16 residues. The CDR3 region is CASSQRGVREGGTQYF. DNA of the CDR3: TGTGCCAGCAGCCAACGGGGAGTGAGGGAGGGCGGTACGCAGTATTTT.

The chain has TRBV5-1 and TRBJ2-7; 10 bases align to TRBD2. Germline-derived CDR1 and CDR2 are SGHRS and YFSETQ. With 5 bases clipped from V and 5 bases from J, the junction kept 16 bases outside the gene matches. CDR3 length: 17 amino acids. The CDR3 reads CASSRGESSGSTNEQYF. The DNA of the CDR3 is TGCGCCAGCAGTCGGGGGGAGTCTAGCGGGAGTACCAACGAGCAGTACTTC.

The V call is TRBV11-2, the J call TRBJ2-7; 9 bases are a match to TRBD1. With 5 bases clipped from V and 2 bases from J, the junction kept 10 bases outside the gene matches. The CDR3 contains 16 residues. Germline loops: CDR1 SGHAT, CDR2 FQNNGV. The CDR3 region is CASSVGQGTRAYEQYF. The DNA of the CDR3 is TGTGCCAGCAGCGTAGGACAGGGGACGAGAGCCTACGAGCAGTACTTC.

The chain has TRBV7-3 and TRBJ1-2; 7 bases agree with TRBD1. CDR1 is SGHTA, CDR2 FQGTGA, per germline. The J segment lost 5 bases and the V segment lost 3 bases, leaving 0 bases of the junction unmatched. CDR3 length equals 12 residues. CDR3 amino acids: CASSLTGYGYTF. Written as DNA, the CDR3 is TGTGCCAGCAGCTTGACAGGGTATGGCTACACCTTC.

V usage is TRBV3-1 (or the pseudogene TRBV3-2) and J usage is TRBJ2-7; D uncertain. The CDR3 length is 14 residues. Germline V CDR1 and CDR2: LGHDT, YNNKEL (reference sequence). The V and J ends lost 0 bases and 7 bases respectively, with 13 bases between them. The CDR3 loop is CASSQDRVEMEQYF. The CDR3 nucleotides read TGTGCCAGCAGCCAAGATCGTGTAGAGATGGAGCAGTACTTC.

V gene TRBV6-2 or TRBV6-3 combines with J gene TRBJ1-5; TRBD1 might be the D (6 bases). Germline V lookup: CDR1 MNHEY, CDR2 SVGEGT. V dropped 6 bases and J dropped 6 bases, with 27 bases sitting between them. The CDR3 is 18 residues long. CDR3 bases: TGTGCCAGCAGCCTTAATCAGGGGTTTTCTCGTGGTGGTCAGCCCCAGCATTTT. Protein product: CASSLNQGFSRGGQPQHF.

CDR3 sequence: CASSEDPSDKQFF. In DNA, the CDR3 is TGCGCCAGCAGTGAGGACCCTTCAGATAAGCAGTTCTTC. The rearrangement uses TRBV10-1 and TRBJ2-1; D is uncertain. This CDR3 comprises 13 residues. From germline, CDR1 is WNHNN and CDR2 SYGVQD (reference sequence). Trimming took 2 bases from V and 11 from J, leaving 13 bases between them.

The CDR3 DNA reads as TGCAGCGTGCGGGGCGCCGGGGAGCTGTTTTTT. Translating it yields CSVRGAGELFF. V is TRBV29-1 and J is TRBJ2-2; D might be TRBD2 (6 bases). Germline V gene sequence: CDR1 SQVTM, CDR2 ANQGSEA. The CDR3 runs to 11 residues. V lost 6 bases, J lost 6 bases, and 8 bases lay in between.

V and J are TRBV2 and TRBJ2-7, with TRBD1 matching 11 bases. V shed 6 bases, J shed 5 bases, and the junction held 9 bases outside the gene matches. Per germline, CDR1 SNHLY and CDR2 FYNNEI. CDR3 length: 15 amino acids. Here the CDR3 DNA reads TGTGCCAGCAGCCAGATGAGGACAGGGGGCAACGAGCAGTACTTC. Protein product: CASSQMRTGGNEQYF. Full variable domain (remainder filled in from reference TRBV2 and TRBJ2-7): EPEVTQTPSHQVTQMGQEVILRCVPISNHLYFYWYRQILGQKVEFLVSFYNNEISEKSEIFDDQFSVERPDGSNFTLKIRSTKLEDSAMYFCASSQMRTGGNEQYFGPGTRLTVT.

V usage is TRBV27 and J usage is TRBJ2-1; the D gene is possibly TRBD1 (7 bases). Germline V gene data show CDR1 as MNHEY and CDR2 as SMNVEV (reference sequence). This CDR3 has 19 residues. With 5 bases removed from V and 2 bases from J, the gap between germline ends came to 25 bases. The CDR3, as DNA: TGTGCCAGCAGTGTCCGACTGTCACAGGGGACTCCTACCTACAATGAGCAGTTCTTC. Translation: CASSVRLSQGTPTYNEQFF.

This clone was seen more than once but under ten times. The V and J genes are TRBV5-1 and TRBJ1-4; D remains ambiguous. From germline, CDR1 is SGHRS and CDR2 YFSETQ. The CDR3 has 16 amino acids. V gave up 4 bases and J gave up 0 bases, with 13 bases separating them. CDR3 amino acids: CASSIGRYATNEKLFF. The DNA of the CDR3 is TGCGCCAGCAGCATAGGACGGTACGCAACTAATGAAAAACTGTTTTTT.

J is TRBJ1-6 and V is TRBV5-4; D is unresolved. In germline, CDR1 is SGHNT, CDR2 YYREEE (reference sequence). The V end lost 0 bases, the J end lost 5 bases, and 6 bases lay between the germline ends. The CDR3 has 14 amino acids. DNA for the CDR3: TGTGCCAGCAGCTTGGACAGTAATAATTCACCCCTCCACTTT. Its protein is CASSLDSNNSPLHF.